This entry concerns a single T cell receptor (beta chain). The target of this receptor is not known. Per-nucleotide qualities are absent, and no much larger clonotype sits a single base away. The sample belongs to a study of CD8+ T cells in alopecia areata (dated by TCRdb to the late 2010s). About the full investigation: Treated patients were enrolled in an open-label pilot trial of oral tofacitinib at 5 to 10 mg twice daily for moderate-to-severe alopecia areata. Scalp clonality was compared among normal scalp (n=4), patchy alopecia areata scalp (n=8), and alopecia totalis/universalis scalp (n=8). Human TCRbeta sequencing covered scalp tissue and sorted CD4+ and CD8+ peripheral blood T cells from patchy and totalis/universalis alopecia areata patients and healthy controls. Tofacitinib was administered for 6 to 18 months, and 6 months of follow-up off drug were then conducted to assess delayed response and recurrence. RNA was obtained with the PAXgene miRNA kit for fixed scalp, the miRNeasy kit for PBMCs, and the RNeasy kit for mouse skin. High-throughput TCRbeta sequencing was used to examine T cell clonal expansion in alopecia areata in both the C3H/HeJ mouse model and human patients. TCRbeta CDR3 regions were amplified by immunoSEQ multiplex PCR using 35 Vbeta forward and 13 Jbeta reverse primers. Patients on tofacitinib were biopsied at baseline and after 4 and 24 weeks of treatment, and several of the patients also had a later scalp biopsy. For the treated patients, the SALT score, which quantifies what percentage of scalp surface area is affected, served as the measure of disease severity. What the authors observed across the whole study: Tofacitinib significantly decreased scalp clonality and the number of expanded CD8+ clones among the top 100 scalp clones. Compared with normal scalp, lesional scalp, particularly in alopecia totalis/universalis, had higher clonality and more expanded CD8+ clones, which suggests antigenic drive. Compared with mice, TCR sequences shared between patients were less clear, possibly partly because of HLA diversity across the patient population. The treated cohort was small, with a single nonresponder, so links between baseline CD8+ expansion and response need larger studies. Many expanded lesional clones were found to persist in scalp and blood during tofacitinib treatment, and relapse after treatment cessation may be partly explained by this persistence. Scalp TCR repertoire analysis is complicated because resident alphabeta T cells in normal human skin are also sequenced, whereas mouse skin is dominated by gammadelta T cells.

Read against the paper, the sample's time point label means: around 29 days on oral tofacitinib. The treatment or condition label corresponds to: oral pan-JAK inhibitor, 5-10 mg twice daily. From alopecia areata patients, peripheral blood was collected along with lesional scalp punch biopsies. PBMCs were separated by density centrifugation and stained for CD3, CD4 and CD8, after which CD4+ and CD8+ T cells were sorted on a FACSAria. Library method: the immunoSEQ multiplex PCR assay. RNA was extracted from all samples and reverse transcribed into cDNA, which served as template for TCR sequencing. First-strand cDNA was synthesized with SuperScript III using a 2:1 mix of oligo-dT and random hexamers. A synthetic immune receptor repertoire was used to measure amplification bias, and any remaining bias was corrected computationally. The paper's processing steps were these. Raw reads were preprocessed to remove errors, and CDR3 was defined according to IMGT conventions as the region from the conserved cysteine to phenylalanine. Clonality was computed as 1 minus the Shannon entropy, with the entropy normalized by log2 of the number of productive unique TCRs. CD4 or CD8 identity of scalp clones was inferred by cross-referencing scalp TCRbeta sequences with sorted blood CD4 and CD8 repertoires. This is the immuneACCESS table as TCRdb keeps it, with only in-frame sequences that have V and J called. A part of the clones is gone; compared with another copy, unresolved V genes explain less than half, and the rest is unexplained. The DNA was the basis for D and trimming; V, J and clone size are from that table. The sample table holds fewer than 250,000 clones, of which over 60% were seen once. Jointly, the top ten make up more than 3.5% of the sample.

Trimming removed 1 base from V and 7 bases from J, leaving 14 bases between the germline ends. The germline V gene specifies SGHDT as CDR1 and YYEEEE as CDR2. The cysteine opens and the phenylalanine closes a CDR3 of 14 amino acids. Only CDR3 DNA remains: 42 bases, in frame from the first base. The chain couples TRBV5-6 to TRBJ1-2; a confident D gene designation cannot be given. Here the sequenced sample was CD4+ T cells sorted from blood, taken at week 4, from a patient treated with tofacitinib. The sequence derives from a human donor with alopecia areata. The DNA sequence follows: TGTGCCAGCAGCTTGATAGCAGCCAGTGGTGGCTACACCTTC. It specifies CASSLIAASGGYTF.